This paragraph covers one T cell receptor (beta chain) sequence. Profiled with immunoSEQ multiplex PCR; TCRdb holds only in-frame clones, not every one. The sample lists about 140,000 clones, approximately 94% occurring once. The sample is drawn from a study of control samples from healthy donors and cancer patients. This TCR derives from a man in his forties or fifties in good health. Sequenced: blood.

The CDR3 DNA sequence: TGCGCCAGCAGCCCCGGACAGGCGACCCTGGAGACCCAGTACTTC. Its protein product is CASSPGQATLETQYF. This chain uses TRBV5-1 with TRBJ2-5; 7 bases are shared with TRBD1. The germline gives CDR1 SGHRS, CDR2 YFSETQ. The CDR3 has 15 amino acids. The V gene end was trimmed by 4 bases and the J gene end by 5 bases; junction bases not matched to a gene: 11.